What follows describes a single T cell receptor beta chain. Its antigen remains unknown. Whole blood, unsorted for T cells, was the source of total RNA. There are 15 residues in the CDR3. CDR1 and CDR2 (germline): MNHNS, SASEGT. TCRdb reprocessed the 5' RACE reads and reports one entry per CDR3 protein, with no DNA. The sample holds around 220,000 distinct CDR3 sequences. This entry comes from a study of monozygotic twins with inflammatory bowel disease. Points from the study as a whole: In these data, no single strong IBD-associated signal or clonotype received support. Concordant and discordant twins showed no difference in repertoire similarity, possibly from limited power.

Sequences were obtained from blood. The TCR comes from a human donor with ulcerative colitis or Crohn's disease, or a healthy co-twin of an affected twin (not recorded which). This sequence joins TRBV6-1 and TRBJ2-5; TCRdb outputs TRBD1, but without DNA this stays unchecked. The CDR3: CASSAPRGTQETQYF.